The rows below give T cell receptor beta chains drawn from one sample of a study of blood T cell repertoires in COVID-19. Sequencing used immunoSEQ multiplex PCR; TCRdb keeps in-frame clones, though not all of them. The table has approximately 75,000 clones, roughly 85% seen once. Input material: peripheral blood. Receptors were obtained from a man at least 80 years old with acute or convalescent COVID-19. CDR3s include the opening cysteine and the closing phenylalanine or tryptophan. The D gene is left open where the match is weak. A clone size is listed for some rows: how often the clone was seen (once, few, many), or a class if it is expanded.

j_call v_call d_call clone_size cdr3_aa cdr3_nt
TRBJ2-3 TRBV12-3/TRBV12-4 TRBD2 - CASAGVRTDTQYF TGTGCCAGCGCGGGAGTTCGGACAGATACGCAGTATTTT
TRBJ1-2 TRBV5-1 TRBD1 - CASSSTGSEGYTF TGCGCCAGCAGCTCGACAGGGAGTGAAGGCTACACCTTC
TRBJ1-5 TRBV5-5 - - CASSLAHGIAGQPQHF TGTGCCAGCAGCTTGGCCCACGGGATTGCAGGTCAGCCCCAGCATTTT
TRBJ2-1 TRBV7-2 - - CASSFDSSPYNEQFF TGTGCCAGCAGCTTCGATAGTTCCCCCTACAATGAGCAGTTCTTC
TRBJ2-2 TRBV5-4 TRBD1 few CASCQSHRGLSTGELFF TGTGCCAGCTGCCAGTCTCACAGGGGGCTCAGCACCGGGGAGCTGTTTTTT
TRBJ2-2 TRBV28 - - CASRTSDNSNTGELFF TGTGCCAGCAGGACCTCGGACAATTCGAACACCGGGGAGCTGTTTTTT
TRBJ1-4 TRBV28 TRBD1 - CASSNGQGSEKLFF TGTGCCAGCAGTAACGGACAGGGTAGCGAAAAACTGTTTTTT
TRBJ1-5 TRBV3-1/TRBV3-2 - - CASSQDPGNRYNQPQHF TGTGCCAGCAGCCAAGATCCAGGGAATCGCTACAATCAGCCCCAGCATTTT
TRBJ1-1 TRBV4-1 TRBD1 - CASSQVKAGGGNTEAFF TGCGCCAGCAGCCAAGTCAAGGCAGGGGGCGGGAACACTGAAGCTTTCTTT
TRBJ2-1 TRBV6-1 TRBD2 - CASSETHLAGVDEQFF TGTGCCAGCAGTGAAACCCACTTAGCGGGAGTGGATGAGCAGTTCTTC
TRBJ2-7 TRBV18 TRBD2 - CASSPKKADSGISYEQYF TGTGCCAGCTCACCTAAAAAAGCGGATAGCGGGATATCCTACGAGCAGTACTTC
TRBJ2-7 TRBV18 - once CASSTRDRLYEQYF TGTGCCAGCTCAACGCGGGACAGACTTTACGAGCAGTACTTC
TRBJ2-7 TRBV6-1 - once CASSESQRVAYEQYF TGTGCCAGCAGTGAAAGCCAGCGGGTCGCCTACGAGCAGTACTTC
TRBJ1-2 TRBV7-8 TRBD1 - CASSLGDRSNYGYTF TGTGCCAGCAGCTTAGGGGACAGATCGAACTATGGCTACACCTTC
TRBJ2-2 TRBV6-6 - - CASSYSGQGGAGELFF TGTGCCAGCAGTTACTCGGGCCAGGGAGGTGCCGGGGAGCTGTTTTTT
TRBJ2-3 TRBV2 - - CASSGLIRGDTQYF TGTGCCAGCAGTGGACTCATTCGGGGAGATACGCAGTATTTT
TRBJ1-4 TRBV21-1 - once CASRAGQFDDEKLFF TGTGCCAGCAGGGCCGGACAGTTTGACGATGAAAAACTGTTTTTT